These 27 T cell receptor beta chains share one sample of origin, sequenced in a study of T-cell reconstitution after alpha-beta-depleted transplantation in children. Unique molecular identifiers were used in preparing the TCRbeta library. Each CDR3 protein is one row after TCRdb ran MiXCR on the PCR reads. The table has over 150,000 distinct CDR3 sequences, 5.5% to 7% seen once; the top ten hold just over 4.5%. The material was PBMCs, obtained before TCRalphabeta/CD19-depleted stem cell transplant. The origin of the receptors is a girl younger than two with combined immunodeficiency, due to receive a stem cell transplant.

This clonotype has at least ten counts. J is TRBJ2-7 and V is TRBV28; D gene ambiguous. The V end lost 6 bases, the J end lost 1 base, and 16 bases lay between the germline ends. The germline CDR1 and CDR2 sequences are MDHEN and SYDVKM. The CDR3 runs 15 residues. The CDR3 nucleotides read TGTGCCAGCAGCCCGGTGGTAGCTCCTTCCTACGAGCAGTACTTC. This encodes CASSPVVAPSYEQYF. The variable domain in full, completed from reference TRBV28 and TRBJ2-7, reads DVKVTQSSRYLVKRTGEKVFLECVQDMDHENMFWYRQDPGLGLRLIYFSYDVKMKEKGDIPEGYSVSREKKERFSLILESASTNQTSMYLCASSPVVAPSYEQYFGPGTRLTVT.

Turning to this clonotype: A much larger clone lies one base from this, so it may be a read error. The chain uses TRBV12-3 or TRBV12-4 and TRBJ2-3, with unresolved D. V was shortened by 1 base and J by 1 base, with 6 bases between the two germline ends. CDR3 length equals 14 residues. The CDR3 loop reads CASSLDGCTDTQYF. CDR3 bases: TGTGCCAGCAGTTTAGACGGTTGCACAGATACGCAGTATTTT.

This clonotype was observed many times. The chain is built from TRBV7-9 and TRBJ2-7; the D is unclear. This CDR3 is 13 amino acids long. V shed 3 bases and J shed 0 bases, with 6 bases lying between them. Per germline, CDR1 SEHNR and CDR2 FQNEAQ (reference sequence). The CDR3 loop is CASSFRPSYEQYF. The CDR3 DNA is TGTGCCAGCAGCTTTAGGCCCTCCTACGAGCAGTACTTC.

This chain links TRBV7-6 with TRBJ1-6; TRBD1 might be the D (6 bases). The V end lost 5 bases, the J end lost 9 bases, and 20 bases lay between the germline ends. The CDR3 is 16 amino acids. CDR1 is SGHVS, CDR2 FNYEAQ, per germline. The CDR3 protein is CASSNSQGSEFSPLHF. For the CDR3, the DNA is TGTGCCAGCAGCAACTCCCAGGGGTCCGAATTTTCACCCCTCCACTTT.

This clonotype was recorded at least ten times. The V gene is TRBV6-2 or TRBV6-3, the J gene TRBJ2-5, with TRBD1 identical over 8 bases. The CDR3 is 17 residues long. The germline gives CDR1 MNHEY, CDR2 SVGEGT. V lost 6 bases and J lost 4; bases outside the gene matches: 16. Written as DNA, the CDR3 is TGTGCCAGCAGACGCCCGCCCGGGACAGGAATCGGAGAGACCCAGTACTTC. This encodes CASRRPPGTGIGETQYF.

This clonotype was detected many times. The chain joins TRBV4-1 to TRBJ1-2, with D perhaps TRBD1 (6 bases). The length of the CDR3 is 16 residues. CDR1 MGHRA and CDR2 YSYEKL come from the germline V gene. With 0 bases removed from V and 4 bases from J, the gap between germline ends came to 15 bases. The DNA for the CDR3 is TGCGCCAGCAGCCAAGAATTCTGGGGGGGCTTCTATGGCTACACCTTC. It translates to CASSQEFWGGFYGYTF.

The sample holds many counts of this clonotype. The chain recombines TRBV20-1 with TRBJ2-3; D possibly corresponds to TRBD1 (5 bases). Germline CDR1 and CDR2: DFQATT and SNEGSKA (reference sequence). The ends were cut back, 6 bases at V and 2 bases at J, with 6 bases in the middle. The CDR3 has 11 residues. The CDR3 nucleotides are TGCAGTGCGACAGTCACAGATACGCAGTATTTT. Amino acid sequence: CSATVTDTQYF.

This clonotype was seen at least ten times. The chain is built from TRBV5-1 and TRBJ2-3, with D possibly matching TRBD2 (5 bases). V was pared by 3 bases and J by 0 bases, with 8 bases between. Germline lookup yields CDR1 SGHRS and CDR2 YFSETQ. The CDR3 length is 14 residues. The DNA of the CDR3 is TGCGCCAGCAGCTCCACTAGTAGCACAGATACGCAGTATTTT. This translates into CASSSTSSTDTQYF.

The chain carries TRBV15 and TRBJ2-7; D not certain. The CDR3 length is 14 residues. V was trimmed by 1 base and J by 3 bases, leaving 10 bases between them. CDR1 is LNHNV and CDR2 is YYDKDF in the germline V gene (reference sequence). The CDR3 region is CATSRVGEGYEQYF. Here the CDR3 DNA reads TGTGCCACCAGCAGAGTAGGCGAAGGCTACGAGCAGTACTTC.

In this sample, this clonotype turned up a few times. V gene TRBV6-5 combines with J gene TRBJ2-7; D is ambiguous. Germline CDR1 reads MNHEY; CDR2 reads SVGAGI. The length of the CDR3 is 14 residues. The germline V and J ends were trimmed by 0 bases and 0 bases, with 6 bases remaining between them. The CDR3 DNA is TGTGCCAGCAGTTACTCTGCTCTCTCCTACGAGCAGTACTTC. Translated, it gives CASSYSALSYEQYF.

This clonotype has more than one count but fewer than ten. The germline gene is not matched at one end of the junction; a read error may be the cause. The chain has TRBV7-9 and TRBJ1-5; D uncertain. The CDR3 sequence is 15 residues long. The germline V gene has CDR1 SEHNR and CDR2 FQNEAQ (reference sequence). The CDR3 DNA follows: TGTGCCAGCAGCCTAGCCGGGGTTGGCAATCAGCCCCAGCATTTT. Residues: CASSLAGVGNQPQHF. The full variable domain, rest sourced from reference TRBV7-9 and TRBJ1-5, is DTGVSQNPRHKITKRGQNVTFRCDPISEHNRLYWYRQTLGQGPEFLTYFQNEAQLEKSRLLSDRFSAERPKGSFSTLEIQRTEQGDSAMYLCASSLAGVGNQPQHFGDGTRLSIL.

This clonotype has a count of ten or more. This chain links TRBV28 with TRBJ1-5, with D perhaps matching TRBD1 (5 bases). Germline-derived CDR1 and CDR2 are MDHEN and SYDVKM. This CDR3 region has 15 residues. Trimming removed 6 bases from V and 1 base from J, with 13 bases in between. As DNA, the CDR3 is TGTGCCAGCAGCCCGGGGGGGTGGAGCAATCAGCCCCAGCATTTT. It yields the protein CASSPGGWSNQPQHF.

This clonotype was seen more than once but under ten times. V usage is TRBV20-1 and J usage is TRBJ1-5, with 8 positions matching TRBD1. The CDR3 is made up of 15 amino acids. The V segment lost 1 base and the J segment 2 bases; nucleotides outside the gene matches: 4. The germline gives CDR1 DFQATT, CDR2 SNEGSKA (reference sequence). CDR3 nucleotides: TGCAGTGCTAGAGGCCCGACAGGGGGCAATCAGCCCCAGCATTTT. Protein sequence: CSARGPTGGNQPQHF.

The chain has TRBV7-9 and TRBJ1-1; 7 bases fit TRBD1. CDR3 length: 15 residues. CDR1 is SEHNR and CDR2 is FQNEAQ in the germline V gene (reference sequence). V dropped 5 bases and J dropped 1; count of bases not matched to a gene: 7. CDR3 sequence (DNA): TGTGCCAGCAGCACGACAGGGTCTGCGAACACTGAAGCTTTCTTT. It yields the protein CASSTTGSANTEAFF.

In its sample, this clonotype was seen a few times. The J gene is TRBJ1-1, the V gene TRBV25-1; D is unresolved. Germline loops: CDR1 MGHDK, CDR2 SYGVNS. CDR3 length equals 14 residues. The V gene lost 6 bases and the J gene lost 4 bases, with 15 bases spanning the gap. The CDR3 reads CASSSKRKSTEAFF. The DNA for the CDR3 is TGTGCCAGCAGCTCAAAGCGGAAGTCCACTGAAGCTTTCTTT.

The sample holds many counts of this clonotype. This CDR3 reads CSVGVAIHYEQYF. The CDR3 DNA follows: TGCAGCGTTGGAGTGGCCATCCACTACGAGCAGTACTTC. The chain carries TRBV29-1 and TRBJ2-7; D gene unclear. Per germline, CDR1 SQVTM and CDR2 ANQGSEA. Trimming stripped 4 bases from V and 3 bases from J, with 13 bases between. The CDR3 runs to 13 residues.

This clonotype has a handful of counts. The rearrangement uses TRBV7-9 and TRBJ2-7; D is unclear. The germline V gene has CDR1 SEHNR and CDR2 FQNEAQ (reference sequence). The CDR3 consists of 14 residues. V gave up 1 base and J gave up 3 bases, with 10 bases separating them. CDR3 DNA: TGTGCCAGCAGCTTAGGCTCCTCTTTCTACGAGCAGTACTTC. Translation gives CASSLGSSFYEQYF. Full variable domain (outside the CDR3, taken from reference TRBV7-9 and TRBJ2-7): DTGVSQNPRHKITKRGQNVTFRCDPISEHNRLYWYRQTLGQGPEFLTYFQNEAQLEKSRLLSDRFSAERPKGSFSTLEIQRTEQGDSAMYLCASSLGSSFYEQYFGPGTRLTVT.

This clonotype has a handful of counts. This chain links TRBV7-2 with TRBJ1-2, with TRBD1 identical over 7 bases. V trimming: 1 base; J trimming: 7 bases; junction bases outside the gene matches: 6. The CDR3 has 14 residues. Germline values: CDR1 SGHTA, CDR2 FQGNSA. The CDR3: CASSLVWAGGGYTF. In DNA form, the CDR3 reads TGTGCCAGCAGCTTAGTTTGGGCAGGGGGTGGCTACACCTTC.

This clonotype was seen at least ten times. The chain carries TRBV4-3 and TRBJ2-7; no reliable D call. Germline CDR1 and CDR2: LGHNA and YSLEER. V was trimmed by 1 base and J by 0 bases, leaving 10 bases between them. The CDR3 has 15 amino acids. CDR3 residues: CASSQGQASSYEQYF. CDR3 coding DNA: TGCGCCAGCAGCCAAGGGCAGGCCAGCTCCTACGAGCAGTACTTC.

J is TRBJ1-1 and V is TRBV3-1, with TRBD1 identical over 7 bases. The germline V gene encodes CDR1 LGHDT and CDR2 YNNKEL (reference sequence). This CDR3 is built from 15 residues. The trim removed 4 bases at V and 5 bases at J, leaving 10 bases unmatched. The CDR3 region is CASSLGVQGNTEAFF. Written as DNA, the CDR3 is TGTGCCAGCAGCCTGGGGGTACAGGGGAATACTGAAGCTTTCTTT.

This clonotype was seen at least ten times. The chain recombines TRBV6-2 or TRBV6-3 with TRBJ2-7, with D possibly called TRBD1 or TRBD2 (5 bases each). The V gene lost 2 bases and the J gene lost 3 bases, with 14 bases spanning the gap. CDR1 and CDR2 (germline): MNHEY, SVGEGT. This CDR3 has 15 residues. CDR3 loop: CASSYRDGAYYEQYF. For the CDR3, the DNA is TGTGCCAGCAGTTACCGCGACGGGGCTTACTACGAGCAGTACTTC.

With regard to this clonotype: One end of the junction fails to match germline, which may point to a read error. The chain uses TRBV7-3 and TRBJ1-5, with D unclear. Germline V gene sequence: CDR1 SGHTA, CDR2 FQGTGA. CDR3 size: 16 residues. The chain's CDR3 is CASSLMVRGTNQPRHF. The CDR3 DNA sequence: TGTGCCAGCAGCTTAATGGTTCGGGGTACGAATCAGCCCCGGCATTTT.

Many counts were recorded for this clonotype. The chain is built from TRBV9 and TRBJ2-1; D ambiguous. V shed 0 bases and J shed 3 bases, with 1 base lying between them. The V gene's germline CDR1 is SGDLS and CDR2 YYNGEE. The CDR3 covers 12 residues. The CDR3 region is CASSVGYNEQFF. The CDR3 coding sequence is TGTGCCAGCAGCGTAGGCTACAATGAGCAGTTCTTC.

This clonotype was seen ten or more times. This chain uses TRBV5-1 with TRBJ2-5, with TRBD2 identical over 13 bases. V dropped 5 bases and J dropped 4; count of bases not matched to a gene: 5. Germline V gene lookup returns CDR1 SGHRS and CDR2 YFSETQ. The CDR3 spans 15 residues. DNA of the CDR3: TGCGCCAGCAGTCCGGGGACTAGCGGGATAGAGACCCAGTACTTC. This codes for CASSPGTSGIETQYF. Combining the CDR3 with reference TRBV5-1 and TRBJ2-5 gives the whole variable domain KAGVTQTPRYLIKTRGQQVTLSCSPISGHRSVSWYQQTPGQGLQFLFEYFSETQRNKGNFPGRFSGRQFSNSRSEMNVSTLELGDSALYLCASSPGTSGIETQYFGPGTRLLVL.

This clonotype has a count of ten or more. The V and J genes are TRBV27 and TRBJ2-1; D not resolved. CDR1 is MNHEY and CDR2 is SMNVEV in the germline V gene (reference sequence). The CDR3 spans 14 residues. Trimming removed 5 bases at V and 2 bases at J, with 10 bases between. The CDR3: CASSKGLTYNEQFF. DNA of the CDR3: TGTGCCAGCAGTAAGGGTCTCACCTACAATGAGCAGTTCTTC.

This clonotype was counted many times. The chain recombines TRBV15 with TRBJ2-1; D is unresolved. Germline V gene data show CDR1 as LNHNV and CDR2 as YYDKDF (reference sequence). The V gene lost 0 bases and the J gene lost 0 bases, with 12 bases spanning the gap. The CDR3 is 17 residues long. CDR3 DNA sequence: TGTGCCACCAGCAGAGATGGAGTGCAAGGCTCCTACAATGAGCAGTTCTTC. Its protein is CATSRDGVQGSYNEQFF.

This clonotype occurred many times. The chain employs TRBV20-1 and TRBJ2-1; D ambiguous. The V end lost 2 bases, the J end lost 5 bases, and 4 bases lay between the germline ends. The CDR3 is made up of 11 amino acids. Germline V lookup: CDR1 DFQATT, CDR2 SNEGSKA (reference sequence). The CDR3 DNA reads TGCAGTGCTAGATTGGACAATGAGCAGTTCTTC. Translation: CSARLDNEQFF.